This T cell receptor (beta chain) was documented in a study of blood T cell repertoires in COVID-19. Study details: COVID-19 samples, acute and convalescent, were from the United States, Italy and Spain. T cells, B-cell-depleted T cells, or PBMCs provided the cDNA or gDNA that served as material.

CDR3 length: 17 amino acids. Trimming left V 0 bases short and J 2 bases short, with 16 bases between. Germline CDR1 SGHRS, CDR2 YFSETQ. Authors' processing steps: From reference gene primer amplification, estimates of nucleated cell counts were derived. Produced via immunoSEQ multiplex PCR; TCRdb's table is partial and in-frame only. The V and J calls and the clone size are those of that table, but D and trimming were determined from the DNA. This sample yields some 270,000 clones, of which 70% to 90% are seen a single time; about 10% belongs to the top ten. The chain employs TRBV5-1 and TRBJ2-3; D ambiguous. The sequencing input was peripheral blood. This TCR derives from a woman between 65 and 79 years old with acute or convalescent COVID-19. CDR3 sequence: CASSLGLLRANTDTQYF. The CDR3 DNA reads as TGCGCCAGCAGCTTGGGGTTACTAAGAGCTAACACAGATACGCAGTATTTT.